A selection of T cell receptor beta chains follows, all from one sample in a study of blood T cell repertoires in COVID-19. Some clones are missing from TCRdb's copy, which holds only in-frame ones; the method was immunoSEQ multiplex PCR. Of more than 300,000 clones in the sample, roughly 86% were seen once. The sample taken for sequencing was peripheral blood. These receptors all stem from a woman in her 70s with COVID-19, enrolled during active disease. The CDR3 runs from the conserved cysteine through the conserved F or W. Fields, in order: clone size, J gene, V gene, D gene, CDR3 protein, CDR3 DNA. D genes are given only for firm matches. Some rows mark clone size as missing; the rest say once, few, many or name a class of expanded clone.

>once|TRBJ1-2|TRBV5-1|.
CASSLMAANYGYTF
TGCGCCAGCAGCTTGATGGCAGCTAACTATGGCTACACCTTC
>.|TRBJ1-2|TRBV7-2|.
CASSLVGRGNYGYTF
TGTGCCAGCAGCTTAGTAGGCAGGGGAAACTATGGCTACACCTTC
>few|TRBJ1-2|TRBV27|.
CASSPVGGNYGYTF
TGTGCCAGCAGTCCCGTAGGGGGAAACTATGGCTACACCTTC
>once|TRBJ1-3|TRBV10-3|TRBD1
CAISESGQGRNTIYF
TGTGCCATCAGTGAGTCGGGACAGGGGAGAAACACCATATATTTT
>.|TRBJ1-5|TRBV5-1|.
CASSLNGGNQPQHF
TGCGCCAGCAGCTTGAACGGGGGCAATCAGCCCCAGCATTTT
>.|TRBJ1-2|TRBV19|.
CASSIGQEGGYTF
TGTGCCAGTAGTATTGGGCAGGAGGGGGGCTACACCTTC
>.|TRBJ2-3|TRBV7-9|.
CASSPAQTSDTQYF
TGTGCCAGCAGCCCCGCCCAGACTTCAGATACGCAGTATTTT
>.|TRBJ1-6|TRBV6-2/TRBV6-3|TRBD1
CASSLISGGRNSPLHF
TGTGCCAGCAGTTTGATTTCAGGGGGCAGAAATTCACCCCTCCACTTT
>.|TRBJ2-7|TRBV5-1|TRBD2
CASSSELAGGQRISYEQYF
TGCGCCAGCAGCTCGGAACTAGCGGGGGGCCAAAGAATATCATACGAGCAGTACTTC
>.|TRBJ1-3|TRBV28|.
CASTLTDNSGNTIYF
TGTGCCAGCACCCTAACGGACAACTCTGGAAACACCATATATTTT
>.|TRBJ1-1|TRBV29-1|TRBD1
CSGAQGAGTEAFF
TGCAGCGGGGCACAGGGGGCGGGCACTGAAGCTTTCTTT